This TCR beta chain was sequenced for a study of T cells in Graves' hyperthyroidism and ophthalmopathy. Study-level points and caveats: Blood samples included most of the expanded thyroid clonotypes exceeding 0.001.

Criteria for exclusion of patients were uncontrolled infection, other autoimmune disease, pregnancy or lactation. Clinical symptoms, serum thyroxine, TRAb, thyroid ultrasound and orbital computed tomography informed diagnoses. The authors obtained PBMCs from over 8 ml of fresh peripheral blood. Amplification targeted TCR beta CDR3 regions from RNA transcripts. During a first-round RT-PCR of the TCR CDR3, the HTBI primer set was used. Via MiXCR, TCRdb re-called the multiplex PCR reads, giving one row per CDR3 protein. The table has 90,000 to 120,000 distinct CDR3 sequences, more than 15% seen once. This clonotype was counted ten times or more. The antigen is undetermined. This CDR3 region has 16 residues. Germline values: CDR1 KGHDR, CDR2 SFDVKD. Trimming removed 3 bases from V and 5 bases from J; junction bases left unmatched: 3.

The receptor was isolated from a woman between 45 and 65 years old with Graves' hyperthyroidism. Source material: blood. The chain carries TRBV24-1 and TRBJ2-1, with 13 bases aligning to TRBD2. CDR3 protein: CATSDAGLAGHNEQFF. The CDR3 bases are TGTGCCACCAGTGATGCGGGACTAGCGGGACACAATGAGCAGTTCTTC.